This TCR beta chain was identified during a study of blood T cells in healthy people across ages (dated by TCRdb to the mid-2010s). Turning to the overall study: Template switching captured roughly one uniquely barcoded TCR beta cDNA molecule per two T cells in model experiments. Age-related changes in TCR beta repertoire diversity were measured in the study by deep sequencing normalized with unique cDNA molecular identifiers. Donors were grouped into four age groups: young (average roughly 17 years), middle-aged (less than 40), aged (roughly 62) and long-lived (about 89). The study analyzed two additional independent replicas of 1 million unique cDNA reads from the same blood draw for two donors, one aged 18 to 29 and one aged 80 or older.

Donors were a few dozen systemically healthy Caucasian individuals from Russia aged roughly 6 to 90 years. Roughly 9 milliliters of peripheral blood were drawn from each donor into EDTA-treated Vacutainer tubes. Ficoll-Paque density-gradient centrifugation was used to isolate PBMCs, with at least 7 million per sample. Total RNA, at least 6 micrograms per sample, was extracted from PBMCs with Trizol reagent. For every donor, flow cytometry on a PBMC aliquot measured the percentage of naive CD45RAhigh/CD27high T cells. What the research found in general, with its limitations: Donor CMV infection status was unknown, potentially confounding age-related changes in expanded clonotypes. Observed TCR beta diversity per million T cells fell roughly linearly with age, and a significant reduction was already apparent by age about 38. A strong correlation was found between observed TCR beta diversity and the percentage of naive T cells measured by flow cytometry. Estimates of total diversity from one million sequenced T cells were regarded as lower bounds and underestimates. Bulk unsorted PBMC profiling prevented conclusive comparison of naive and antigen-experienced compartments. Compared with the aged group, the long-lived group had more naive CD4+ T cells, fewer expanded clones and increased TCR diversity, a pattern suggesting age selection.

The library was prepared using 5' RACE. The sequencer listed for this sample is Illumina HiSeq 2500. A second roughly 7 to 12 cycle PCR used a sample-barcoded 5' primer and a J-beta primer mix. Each TCR beta cDNA molecule received a unique molecular identifier from a template-switch 5' adaptor carrying 12 random nucleotides. At least 3 million CDR3-containing paired-end reads were obtained from each sample. First-strand cDNA was synthesized from all RNA with the Mint cDNA synthesis kit, primed by a TRBC-specific oligonucleotide. All cDNA was treated with uracil-DNA glycosylase and then went through a first 18-cycle PCR with the universal primers M1SS and BC2_uni_R. The study's own analysis went as follows. Normalization of each sample was performed by random selection of 1 million high-quality reads, each carrying a distinct molecular identifier. Reads with shared molecular identifiers were discarded instead of being binned into consensus sequences. MiTCR, run with a Q25 quality threshold and the strictest error-elimination algorithm, handled CDR3 identification, clonotype clustering and error correction. Lower-bound total TCR beta diversity was estimated with a nonparametric unseen species model using Euler transformation. Through fastp at Q25 and MiXCR, TCRdb rebuilt clones from the public reads, retaining in-frame beta chains. Each CDR3 protein appears once, grouped with its most common genes and DNA. V and J calls and clone size were set by TCRdb, not the authors. This sample has some 760,000 distinct CDR3 sequences in its table, and around a quarter of those were observed once. The ten largest clonotypes hold under 9.5% of the sample.

Including the terminal cysteine and phenylalanine, the CDR3 comprises 14 residues. Only the CDR3 part of the read is kept: 42 bases, read in frame from the first base. V was cut back by 0 bases and J by 6 bases, leaving a gap of 11 bases between them. CDR1 and CDR2 (SGHAT, FQNNGV) derive from the germline V gene. Turning to this clonotype: Its antigen specificity is not known. No much larger clonotype is one base removed from it; base qualities were not supplied.

These same data were also listed under a study on T cells of mothers and their children. Per that second paper: Donors were nine systemically healthy Caucasian individuals: three mothers and their six children. cDNA synthesis consumed the entire amount of extracted RNA, loaded at approximately 1.5 ug RNA in each 15 ul reaction. In the second PCR, the M1S primer added sample barcodes and 2-4 random nucleotides. More than 8 million TCR beta CDR3 reads were obtained from each mother, and millions of reads were obtained from each child. Thymic selection similarly shapes TCR recombination output in related and unrelated pairs, with minor effect from inherited differences. Related mother-child pairs always showed normalized repertoire overlap that was slightly higher than in unrelated mother-child pairs, though the difference was never significant. No persistent microchimeric T cell clones were found, with a detection sensitivity of approximately 110 clones per million clonotypes. The study used deep NGS to compare TCR beta repertoires of mothers and children, seeking features distinguishing related mother-child pairs from unrelated individuals. On average, the children were approximately 11 +/- 4 years old, while the mothers were approximately 40 +/- 4 years old. After adapters were ligated using NEBNext reagents, the libraries underwent 100+100 nt paired-end sequencing on an Illumina HiSeq 2000. To avoid cross-contamination, the mother libraries and the child libraries were prepared a month apart and sequenced in separate runs. Each donor had between roughly 450,000 and 2,300,000 distinct TCR beta clonotypes identified. Naive TCR beta clonotypes were estimated from low-frequency clonotypes matched to each donor's FACS-determined naive share, without sorting.

The rearranged chain carries TRBV11-2 and TRBJ2-5; the best D guess is TRBD1, with 6 bases matching. This sequence was found in a boy younger than 18 in good health. The specimen was blood. The bases are TGTGCCAGCAGCTTAGACAGTGACAGGCAGACCCAGTACTTC. Translated, this gives CASSLDSDRQTQYF.